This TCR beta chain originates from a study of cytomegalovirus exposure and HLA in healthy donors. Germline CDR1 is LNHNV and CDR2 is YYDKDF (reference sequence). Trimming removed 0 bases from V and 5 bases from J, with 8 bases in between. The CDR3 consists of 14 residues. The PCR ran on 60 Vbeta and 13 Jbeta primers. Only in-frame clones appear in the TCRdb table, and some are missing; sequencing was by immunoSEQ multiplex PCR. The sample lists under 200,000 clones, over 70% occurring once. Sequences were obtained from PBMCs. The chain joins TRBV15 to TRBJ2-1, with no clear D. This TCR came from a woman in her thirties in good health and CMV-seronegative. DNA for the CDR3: TGTGCCACCAGCAGAGATCGACTGCACAATGAGCAGTTCTTC. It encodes CATSRDRLHNEQFF.